What follows describes a single T cell receptor (beta chain). At one boundary the junction diverges from the germline segment, which might be a read error. The CDR3 runs to 12 residues. Germline lookup yields CDR1 SGHDN and CDR2 FVKESK. The data originate from a study of blood T cells in healthy people across ages. Sample-barcoded 5' priming and a J-beta primer mix drove a second PCR of about 6 to 11 cycles. TCRdb itself ran the 5' RACE reads through MiXCR, one entry per CDR3 protein. The sample includes 1.8 million or so distinct CDR3 sequences, about 39% seen only once; the top ten take under 30%. V gene TRBV14 combines with J gene TRBJ1-2, with a possible D match to TRBD1 (5 bases). The clonotype originates from a human donor in good health. The sample consisted of blood. CDR3 protein: CASSLGTYGCTF. Here the CDR3 DNA reads TGTGCCAGCAGCCTCGGGACCTATGGCTGCACCTTC.